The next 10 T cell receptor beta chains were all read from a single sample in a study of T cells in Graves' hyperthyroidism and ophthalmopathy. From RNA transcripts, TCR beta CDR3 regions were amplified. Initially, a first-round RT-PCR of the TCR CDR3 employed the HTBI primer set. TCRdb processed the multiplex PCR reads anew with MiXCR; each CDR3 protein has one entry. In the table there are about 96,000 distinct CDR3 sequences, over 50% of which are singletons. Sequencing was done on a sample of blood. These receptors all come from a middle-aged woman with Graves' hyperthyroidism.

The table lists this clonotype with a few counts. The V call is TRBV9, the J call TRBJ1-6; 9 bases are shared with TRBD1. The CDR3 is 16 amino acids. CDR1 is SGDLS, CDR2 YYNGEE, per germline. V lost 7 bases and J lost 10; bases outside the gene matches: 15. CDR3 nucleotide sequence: TGTGCCAGCTCACCAGAATTAACAGGGGGCGGATCACCCCTCCACTTT. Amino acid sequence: CASSPELTGGGSPLHF.

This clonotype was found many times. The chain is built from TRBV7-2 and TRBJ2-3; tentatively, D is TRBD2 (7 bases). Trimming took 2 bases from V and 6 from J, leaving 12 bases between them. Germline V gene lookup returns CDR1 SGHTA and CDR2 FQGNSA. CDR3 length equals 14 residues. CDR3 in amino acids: CASSLWAGADTQYF. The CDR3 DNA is TGTGCCAGCAGCTTATGGGCGGGGGCCGATACGCAGTATTTT.

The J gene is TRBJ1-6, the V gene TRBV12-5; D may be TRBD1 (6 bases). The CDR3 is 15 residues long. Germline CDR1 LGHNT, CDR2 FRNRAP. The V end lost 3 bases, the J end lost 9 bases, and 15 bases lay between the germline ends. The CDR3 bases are TGTGCTAGTGGTTTTCGTACAGGGATGGGTTCACCCCTCCACTTT. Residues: CASGFRTGMGSPLHF.

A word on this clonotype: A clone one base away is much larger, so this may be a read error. The DNA of the CDR3 is TGCGCCAGCAGCCCCAGGCATGGGATTCTAAACACTGAAGCTTTCTTT. It yields the protein CASSPRHGILNTEAFF. The rearrangement links TRBV5-1 to TRBJ1-1; D is unresolved. V dropped 4 bases and J dropped 2 bases, with 18 bases sitting between them. The germline CDR1 and CDR2 sequences are SGHRS and YFSETQ. The CDR3 is 16 amino acids.

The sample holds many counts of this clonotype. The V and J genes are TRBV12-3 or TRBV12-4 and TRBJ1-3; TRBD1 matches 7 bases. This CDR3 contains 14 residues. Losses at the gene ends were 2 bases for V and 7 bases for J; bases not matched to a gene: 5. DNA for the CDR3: TGTGCCAGCAGTTTAATGGGACAGACTAACACCATATATTTT. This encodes CASSLMGQTNTIYF.

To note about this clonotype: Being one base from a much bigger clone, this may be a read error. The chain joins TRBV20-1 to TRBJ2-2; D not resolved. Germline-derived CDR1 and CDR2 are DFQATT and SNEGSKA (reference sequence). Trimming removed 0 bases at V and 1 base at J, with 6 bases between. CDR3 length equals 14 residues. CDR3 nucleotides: TGCAGTGCTAGAGATCACCGGAACACCGGGGAGCTGTTTTTT. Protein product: CSARDHRNTGELFF.

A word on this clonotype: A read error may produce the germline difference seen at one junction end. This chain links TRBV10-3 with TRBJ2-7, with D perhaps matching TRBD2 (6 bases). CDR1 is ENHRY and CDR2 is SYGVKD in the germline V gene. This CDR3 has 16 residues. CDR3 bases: TGTGCCACCAGTGTACCCGGGCCGGGAGCAGCCTACGAGCAGTACTTC. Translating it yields CATSVPGPGAAYEQYF.

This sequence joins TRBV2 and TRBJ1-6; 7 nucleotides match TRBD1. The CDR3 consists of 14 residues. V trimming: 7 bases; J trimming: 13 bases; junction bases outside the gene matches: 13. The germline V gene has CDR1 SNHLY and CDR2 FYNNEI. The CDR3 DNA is TGTGCCAGCACGCAGGACAGTCCGGGACAGCCCCTCCACTTT. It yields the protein CASTQDSPGQPLHF.

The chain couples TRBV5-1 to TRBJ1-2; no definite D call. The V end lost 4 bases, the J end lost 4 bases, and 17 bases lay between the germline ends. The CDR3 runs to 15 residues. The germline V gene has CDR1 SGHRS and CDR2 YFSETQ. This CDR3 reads CASSDKVADLYGYTF. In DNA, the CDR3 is TGCGCCAGCAGCGATAAGGTGGCGGACCTCTATGGCTACACCTTC. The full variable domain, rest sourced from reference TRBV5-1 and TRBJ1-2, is KAGVTQTPRYLIKTRGQQVTLSCSPISGHRSVSWYQQTPGQGLQFLFEYFSETQRNKGNFPGRFSGRQFSNSRSEMNVSTLELGDSALYLCASSDKVADLYGYTFGSGTRLTVV.

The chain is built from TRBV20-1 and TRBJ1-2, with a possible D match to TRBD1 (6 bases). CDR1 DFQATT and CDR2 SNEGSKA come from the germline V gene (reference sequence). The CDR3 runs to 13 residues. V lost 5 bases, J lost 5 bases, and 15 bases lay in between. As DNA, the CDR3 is TGCAGTGCTGGAGGTGAGGGGGGGTATGGCTACACCTTC. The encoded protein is CSAGGEGGYGYTF.